This T cell receptor (beta chain) was identified in a study of early T cells in non-severe SARS-CoV-2 infection. Overall study context: RNA in bulk from unsorted whole blood was sequenced, and chains were unpaired.

This clonotype was detected a few times. The antigen is unknown. The CDR3 contains 15 residues. Germline V CDR1 and CDR2: SGHTA, FQGNSA. The ends were cut back, 1 base at V and 4 bases at J, with 10 bases in the middle. The library protocol tagged individual cDNA molecules with unique molecular identifiers. One entry per CDR3 protein results from TCRdb running MiXCR on the 5' RACE reads. Among 30,000 to 45,000 distinct CDR3 sequences listed, about 9.3% were seen once. Whole-study findings and limits: Reliance on VDJdb matching favored anti-spike CD8 responses; private and CD4 specificities were missed.

This chain uses TRBV7-2 with TRBJ2-2; perhaps TRBD1 as D (5 bases). The receptor's source is an adult who was a healthcare worker with PCR-confirmed SARS-CoV-2 infection or an uninfected control (not recorded which). The sequenced material came from whole blood. In DNA form, the CDR3 reads TGTGCCAGCAGCTTAGGCCAGGGATTCACCGGGGAGCTGTTTTTT. As protein: CASSLGQGFTGELFF.